The 21 T cell receptor beta chains in this list originate from one sample, sequenced in a study of tissue T cells after allogeneic stem cell transplantation. The data were produced by immunoSEQ multiplex PCR, yet TCRdb's version contains in-frame clones alone and is incomplete. Here the sample spans nearly 50,000 clones, roughly 73% being singletons. Sequencing used sorted cells pooled from one or two spleens. These receptor sequences come from a pool of C57BL/6 mice in good health.

As for this clone: These gene names are mouse names. The sequenced fragment ends 1 residue before the CDR3 boundary, so the rest is inferred from the germline J gene. The gene calls are TRBV3 and TRBJ1-3; D gene uncertain. Per the germline V gene, CDR1 is SNHLY and CDR2 is FYNGKV (reference sequence). V was pared by 1 base and J by 0 bases, with 7 bases between. There are 15 residues in the CDR3. The CDR3 loop reads CASSLGGNSGNTLYF. The sequenced part of the CDR3 DNA is TGTGCCAGCAGCTTAGGAGGCAATTCTGGAAATACGCTCTAT. The full variable domain, its missing parts supplied by reference TRBV3 and TRBJ1-3, is GPKVLQIPSHQIIDMGQMVTLNCDPVSNHLYFYWYKQILGQQMEFLVNFYNGKVMEKSKLFKDQFSVERPDGSYFTLKIQPTALEDSAVYFCASSLGGNSGNTLYFGEGSRLIVV.

Worth noting for this clone: Here the gene names and germline are mouse. The read ends 1 residue before the CDR3 terminus; that terminus is restored from the germline J gene. The chain joins TRBV21 to TRBJ2-1; TRBD2 is a possible D gene (6 bases). TRBV21 is an open reading frame whose function is uncertain. This CDR3 is 13 amino acids long. Trimming removed 1 base at V and 6 bases at J, with 7 bases between. The covered CDR3 bases are TGTGCTAGCAGTCAATTGGGGGTTGCTGAGCAGTTC. Translation gives CASSQLGVAEQF. The complete CDR3 sequence is CASSQLGVAEQFF.

On this clone itself: Germline and genes: mouse. The read finishes 1 residue shy of the CDR3 end, and the germline J gene is used to complete it. This chain links TRBV16 with TRBJ1-3; D unresolved. V lost 4 bases to trimming and J lost 0 bases, with 7 bases between them. There are 14 residues in the CDR3. The germline V gene has CDR1 SGHSA and CDR2 FRNQAP. CDR3: CASSSPDSGNTLYF. CDR3 DNA, as far as it was read: TGTGCAAGCAGCTCCCCAGATTCTGGAAATACGCTCTAT.

This clone came up once. Gene names refer to mouse genes. Coverage ceases 1 residue before the CDR3 finishes, and the germline J gene fills in the end. The V call is TRBV16, the J call TRBJ2-1, with 12 bases aligning to TRBD2. This CDR3 region has 17 residues. CDR1 is SGHSA and CDR2 is FRNQAP in the germline V gene. Trimming at V came to 4 bases and at J to 0 bases, leaving 4 bases not matched to a gene. The CDR3 sequence: CASSWDWGAINYAEQFF. Incomplete CDR3 DNA: TGTGCAAGCAGCTGGGACTGGGGGGCGATTAACTATGCTGAGCAGTTC.

This clone is a singleton in its sample. Mouse gene names apply. The read terminates 1 residue before the CDR3 end, so the remaining end is supplied by the germline J gene. The rearrangement uses TRBV16 and TRBJ2-1; no definite D call. CDR1 is SGHSA, CDR2 FRNQAP, per germline. The V end lost 3 bases, the J end lost 7 bases, and 4 bases lay between the germline ends. CDR3 length: 11 residues. The chain's CDR3 is CASSFSAEQFF. The CDR3 bases that were read are TGTGCAAGCAGCTTTTCGGCTGAGCAGTTC.

Worth noting for this clone: The gene names given are mouse names. The read finishes 1 residue shy of the CDR3 end, and the germline J gene is used to complete it. The gene calls are TRBV15 and TRBJ2-4; 8 positions match TRBD2. Germline lookup yields CDR1 SGHND and CDR2 FRSKSL. Trimming at V came to 5 bases and at J to 1 base, leaving 2 bases not matched to a gene. This CDR3 has 14 amino acids. Partial CDR3 DNA: TGTGCCAGCAGTCTGGGGGGCGGTCAAAACACCTTGTAC. Protein product: CASSLGGGQNTLY. Given in full, the CDR3 is CASSLGGGQNTLYF.

On this clone: These gene names are mouse names. The read ends 1 residue shy of where the CDR3 ends; the end is completed using the germline J gene. The rearrangement joins TRBV20 to TRBJ2-7, with no clear D. This CDR3 region has 13 residues. The germline V gene encodes CDR1 GFQATS and CDR2 STVNSAI. V lost 0 bases, J lost 0 bases, and 6 bases lay in between. CDR3 DNA, as far as it was read: TGTGGTGCTAGGGACATTAGCTCCTATGAACAGTAC. This sequence encodes CGARDISSYEQY. From start to end, the CDR3 is CGARDISSYEQYF.

A remark on this clone: Mouse gene names and germline throughout. The CDR3 goes on 1 residue after the read ends, and that part is filled in from the germline J gene. The chain joins TRBV13-3 to TRBJ2-1; 11 nucleotides line up with TRBD1. The CDR3 is made up of 17 amino acids. Germline assignment: CDR1 NNHDY and CDR2 SYVADS. J was trimmed by 0 bases and V by 3 bases; bases with no gene match: 5. The sequenced part of the CDR3 DNA is TGTGCCAGCAGTGGGACAGGGGGCGCCCCTAACTATGCTGAGCAGTTC. Protein sequence: CASSGTGGAPNYAEQF. The complete CDR3 protein is CASSGTGGAPNYAEQFF.

With respect to this clone: Gene labels here are mouse ones. The CDR3 end lies 1 residue beyond the end of the read and is filled in from the germline J gene. The chain carries TRBV2 and TRBJ2-7; tentatively, D is TRBD1 (6 bases). There are 13 residues in the CDR3. V was cut by 2 bases and J by 5 bases, with 10 bases left in between. CDR1 and CDR2 (germline): LGHNA, YSYQKL. CDR3 DNA (partial): TGTGCCAGCAGCCAAACAGGGAGGAATGAACAGTAC. Its protein product is CASSQTGRNEQY. The complete CDR3 sequence is CASSQTGRNEQYF.

The sample holds a few counts of this clone. The gene symbols are mouse symbols. The observed sequence ends 1 residue before the CDR3 terminus, with the missing tail filled in from the germline J gene. V is TRBV13-2 and J is TRBJ2-7, with 11 nucleotides matching TRBD2. Germline V gene data show CDR1 as NNHNN and CDR2 as SYGAGS (reference sequence). V shed 5 bases and J 0 bases; nucleotides not matched to a gene: 4. The CDR3 totals 15 residues. Partial CDR3 DNA: TGTGCCAGCGGGGACTGGGGGGACAGCTCCTATGAACAGTAC. Its translation is CASGDWGDSSYEQY. From start to end, the CDR3 is CASGDWGDSSYEQYF.

A remark on this clone: Genes here carry mouse names. The sequenced fragment ends 1 residue before the CDR3 boundary, so the rest is inferred from the germline J gene. This chain joins TRBV3 and TRBJ2-4; D is possibly TRBD1 (5 bases). Germline assignment: CDR1 SNHLY and CDR2 FYNGKV (reference sequence). Trimming shortened V by 1 base and J by 3 bases, and 5 bases separated the two germline ends. CDR3 length equals 13 residues. The CDR3 bases that were read are TGTGCCAGCAGCTTAGACAGGCAAAACACCTTGTAC. It translates to CASSLDRQNTLY. Given in full, the CDR3 is CASSLDRQNTLYF.

A remark on this clone: The germline and genes are mouse ones. From the germline J gene comes the end of the CDR3, since the read stops 1 residue before it. V is TRBV13-1 and J is TRBJ2-3, with D maybe TRBD1 (5 bases). With 3 bases removed from V and 0 bases from J, the gap between germline ends came to 11 bases. Germline V gene data show CDR1 as NSHNY and CDR2 as SYGAGN. CDR3 length: 15 residues. The CDR3 region is CASSGPTASAETLYF. The CDR3 bases that were read are TGTGCCAGCAGTGGCCCGACAGCTAGTGCAGAAACGCTGTAT.

This clone has a handful of counts. Mouse gene names and germline throughout. Read sequence stops 1 residue before the CDR3 end, and the germline J gene provides the missing end. This chain uses TRBV3 with TRBJ2-7; 10 bases map to TRBD1. The CDR3 spans 13 residues. Trimming removed 5 bases from V and 3 bases from J; junction bases left unmatched: 1. Germline V gives CDR1 SNHLY, CDR2 FYNGKV (reference sequence). The sequenced part of the CDR3 DNA is TGTGCCAGCAGCGGGACAGGGGACTATGAACAGTAC. This encodes CASSGTGDYEQY. The entire CDR3 protein is CASSGTGDYEQYF.

Remarks on this clone: Mouse names are used for the genes. The read halts 1 residue ahead of the CDR3 end, with the missing end drawn from the germline J gene. V and J are TRBV24 and TRBJ2-3; D gene unclear. Germline CDR1 reads KGHTA; CDR2 reads FRNEEI. V lost 2 bases to trimming and J lost 3 bases, with 3 bases between them. The CDR3 is 12 residues long. The part of the CDR3 DNA that was read is TGTGCCAGCAGTCTGACAGCAGAAACGCTGTAT. This encodes CASSLTAETLY. The whole CDR3 is CASSLTAETLYF.

Turning to this clone: Gene names follow the mouse nomenclature. Sequencing ends 1 residue short of the CDR3 end; the germline J gene provides the rest. The chain couples TRBV13-2 to TRBJ2-3; D unclear. The CDR3 extends over 13 amino acids. The V and J ends lost 1 base and 1 base respectively, with 4 bases between them. Per the germline V gene, CDR1 is NNHNN and CDR2 is SYGAGS (reference sequence). The CDR3 bases that were read are TGTGCCAGCGGTGATACTGGTGCAGAAACGCTGTAT. It encodes CASGDTGAETLY. The entire CDR3 sequence reads CASGDTGAETLYF.

This clone showed up just once. Here the gene names and germline are mouse. The read gets to within 1 residue of the CDR3 end, and the germline J gene fills in the rest. J is TRBJ1-5 and V is TRBV5; D unresolved. Germline values: CDR1 LGHNA, CDR2 YNLKQL (reference sequence). This CDR3 is built from 13 residues. V gave up 2 bases and J gave up 1 base, with 3 bases separating them. The sequenced part of the CDR3 DNA is TGTGCCAGCAGCCAATCCAACAACCAGGCTCCGCTT. This codes for CASSQSNNQAPL. The full-length CDR3 reads as CASSQSNNQAPLF.

About this clone itself: Gene names and germline match the mouse. The read gets to within 1 residue of the CDR3 end, and the germline J gene fills in the rest. The chain is built from TRBV26 and TRBJ1-2; 7 bases align to TRBD1. This CDR3 region has 12 residues. Trimming took 6 bases from V and 4 from J; bases not matched to a gene: 2. Germline assignment: CDR1 KGHPV and CDR2 FQNQEV (reference sequence). CDR3 loop: CASRTGSSDYTF. The CDR3 DNA, read in part, is TGTGCCAGCAGGACAGGGAGCTCCGACTACACC.

Comment on this clone: Gene names follow the mouse nomenclature. The CDR3 end is not reached by the read, which stops 1 residue before it; the germline J gene fills it in. The chain combines TRBV1 with TRBJ1-4; 10 bases are shared with TRBD1. V lost 5 bases to trimming and J lost 4 bases; unmatched junction nucleotides: 4. The CDR3 consists of 15 residues. The germline V gene encodes CDR1 NSQYPW and CDR2 LRSPGD (reference sequence). The CDR3 bases that were read are TGCACCTGCAGTTCCGGGACAGGGGTCAACGAAAGATTATTT. Its protein product is CTCSSGTGVNERLF. The full CDR3 is CTCSSGTGVNERLFF.

On this clone: Gene names denote mouse genes. The sequence runs out 1 residue before the end of the CDR3; the remainder is reconstructed from the germline J gene. The genes are TRBV5 and TRBJ2-3; the D is unclear. The V and J ends lost 0 bases and 0 bases respectively, with 7 bases between them. The CDR3 covers 15 residues. The germline V gene has CDR1 LGHNA and CDR2 YNLKQL (reference sequence). The part of the CDR3 DNA that was read is TGTGCCAGCAGCCAAGATGCAACTAGTGCAGAAACGCTGTAT. Amino acids: CASSQDATSAETLY. The complete CDR3 protein is CASSQDATSAETLYF.

This clone showed up just a few times. The gene names here belong to mouse. The CDR3 end is not reached by the read, which stops 1 residue before it; the germline J gene fills it in. The chain combines TRBV29 with TRBJ2-7; 9 bases line up with TRBD1. Losses at the gene ends were 1 base for V and 3 bases for J; bases not matched to a gene: 1. The CDR3 runs to 14 residues. Germline CDR1 is MSHET and CDR2 is SYDVDS. Partial CDR3 DNA: TGTGCTAGCAGTTTATGGGGACAGGGCTATGAACAGTAC. Translating it yields CASSLWGQGYEQY. The entire CDR3 reads CASSLWGQGYEQYF.

About this clone itself: Gene names and germline refer to mouse. The observed sequence ends 1 residue before the CDR3 terminus, with the missing tail filled in from the germline J gene. This chain uses TRBV20 with TRBJ2-4; 9 bases map to TRBD2. Germline CDR1 GFQATS, CDR2 STVNSAI. The CDR3 sequence is 13 residues long. Losses at the gene ends were 3 bases for V and 3 bases for J; bases not matched to a gene: 1. The part of the CDR3 DNA that was read is TGTGGTGCTAGTGGGGGGGCGCAAAACACCTTGTAC. Residues: CGASGGAQNTLY. The whole CDR3 protein reads CGASGGAQNTLYF.